This TCR beta chain was identified during a study of kidney transplant recipient with SARS-CoV-2 infection. TCRdb reanalysed the reads using MiXCR and keeps one entry per CDR3 protein. The data show under 300,000 distinct CDR3 sequences, less than 35% seen once. Many counts were recorded for this clonotype. Per the germline V gene, CDR1 is SGHTA and CDR2 is FQGNSA. Unmatched junction bases numbered 6, after V lost 4 bases and J lost 2 bases. The CDR3 is made up of 16 amino acids. This TCR came from a male patient younger than 45 who had COVID-19 and was a kidney transplant recipient. Some T cells may be the graft donor's. Specimen: a blood sample, collected at baseline and between days 110 and 120 from a kidney transplant recipient. The chain recombines TRBV7-2 with TRBJ2-5; 11 bases align to TRBD2. The CDR3 bases are TGTGCCAGCAGCTATACTAGCGGGAGAACACAAGAGACCCAGTACTTC. Its translation: CASSYTSGRTQETQYF.